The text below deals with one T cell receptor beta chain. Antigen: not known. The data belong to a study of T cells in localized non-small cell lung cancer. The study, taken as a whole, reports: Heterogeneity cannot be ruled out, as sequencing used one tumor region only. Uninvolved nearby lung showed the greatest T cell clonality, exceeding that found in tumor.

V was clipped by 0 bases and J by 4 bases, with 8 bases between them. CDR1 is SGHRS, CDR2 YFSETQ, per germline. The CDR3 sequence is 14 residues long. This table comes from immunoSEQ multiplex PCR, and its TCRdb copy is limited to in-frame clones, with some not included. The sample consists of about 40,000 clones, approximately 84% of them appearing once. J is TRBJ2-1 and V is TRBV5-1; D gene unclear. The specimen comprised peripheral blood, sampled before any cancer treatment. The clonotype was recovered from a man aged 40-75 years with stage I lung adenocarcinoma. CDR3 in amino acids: CASSLGSEYNEQFF. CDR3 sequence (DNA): TGCGCCAGCAGCTTGGGGTCAGAGTACAATGAGCAGTTCTTC.